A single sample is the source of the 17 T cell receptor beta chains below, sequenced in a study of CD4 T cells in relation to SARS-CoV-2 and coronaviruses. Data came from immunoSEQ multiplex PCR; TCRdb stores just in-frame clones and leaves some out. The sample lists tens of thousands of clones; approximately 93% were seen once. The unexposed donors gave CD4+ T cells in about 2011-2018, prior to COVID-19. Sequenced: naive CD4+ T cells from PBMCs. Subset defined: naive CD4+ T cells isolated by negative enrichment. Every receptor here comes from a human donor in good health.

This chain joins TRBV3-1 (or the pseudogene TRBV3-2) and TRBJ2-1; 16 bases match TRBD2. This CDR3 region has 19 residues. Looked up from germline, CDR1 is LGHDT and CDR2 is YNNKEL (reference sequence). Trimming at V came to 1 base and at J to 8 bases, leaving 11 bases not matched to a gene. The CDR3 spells CASSQVVPGLAGGKDEQFF. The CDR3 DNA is TGTGCCAGCAGCCAAGTTGTACCGGGACTAGCGGGGGGGAAGGATGAGCAGTTCTTC.

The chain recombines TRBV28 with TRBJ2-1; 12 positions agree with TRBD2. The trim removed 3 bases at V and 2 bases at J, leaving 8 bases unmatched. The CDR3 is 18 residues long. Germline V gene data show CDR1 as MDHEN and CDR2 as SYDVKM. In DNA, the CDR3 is TGTGCCAGCAGTTTCCCACTAGCGGGGGGTCTCGCCTACAATGAGCAGTTCTTC. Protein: CASSFPLAGGLAYNEQFF.

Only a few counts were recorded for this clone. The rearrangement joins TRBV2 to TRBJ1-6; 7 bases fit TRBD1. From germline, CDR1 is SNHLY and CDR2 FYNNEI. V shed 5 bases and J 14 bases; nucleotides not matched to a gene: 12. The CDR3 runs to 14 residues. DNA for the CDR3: TGTGCCAGCAGTCCCCCTCCAGGGGGTCTTTCCCTCCACTTT. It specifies CASSPPPGGLSLHF.

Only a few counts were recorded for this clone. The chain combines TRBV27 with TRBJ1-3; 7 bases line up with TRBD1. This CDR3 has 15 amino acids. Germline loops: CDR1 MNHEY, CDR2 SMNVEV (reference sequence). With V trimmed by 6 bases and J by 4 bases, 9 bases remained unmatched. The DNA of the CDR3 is TGTGCCAGCAGAAAAAGGAGGGGGCTGGGAAACACCATATATTTT. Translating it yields CASRKRRGLGNTIYF.

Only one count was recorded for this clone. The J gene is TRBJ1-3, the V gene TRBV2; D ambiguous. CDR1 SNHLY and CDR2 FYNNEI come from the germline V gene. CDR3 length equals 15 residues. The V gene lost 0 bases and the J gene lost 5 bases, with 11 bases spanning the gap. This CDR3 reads CASSEALLPRNTIYF. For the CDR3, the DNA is TGTGCCAGCAGTGAAGCGCTTCTGCCAAGAAACACCATATATTTT.

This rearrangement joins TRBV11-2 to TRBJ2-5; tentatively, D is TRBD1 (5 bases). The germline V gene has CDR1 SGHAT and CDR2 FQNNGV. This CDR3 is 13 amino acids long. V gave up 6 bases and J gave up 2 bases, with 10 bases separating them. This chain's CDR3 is CASSKTDQETQYF. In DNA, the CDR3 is TGTGCCAGCAGTAAGACAGATCAAGAGACCCAGTACTTC.

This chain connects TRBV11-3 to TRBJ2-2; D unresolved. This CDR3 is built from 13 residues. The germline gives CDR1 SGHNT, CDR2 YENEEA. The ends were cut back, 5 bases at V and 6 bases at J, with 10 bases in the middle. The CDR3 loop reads CASSDTPAGELFF. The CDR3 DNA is TGTGCCAGCAGCGACACCCCCGCCGGGGAGCTGTTTTTT.

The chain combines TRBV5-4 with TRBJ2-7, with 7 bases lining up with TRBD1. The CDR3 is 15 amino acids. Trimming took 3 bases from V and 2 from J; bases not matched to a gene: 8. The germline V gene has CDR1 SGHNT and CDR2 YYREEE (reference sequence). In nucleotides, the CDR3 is TGTGCCAGCAGCTCGGGGACAGCGCCCACCTACGAGCAGTACTTC. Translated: CASSSGTAPTYEQYF.

The CDR3 region has the DNA TGTGCCAGCAGTGACCAAACGGAGACCCAGTACTTC. The encoded protein is CASSDQTETQYF. The J gene is TRBJ2-5, the V gene TRBV6-6; no definite D call. Germline CDR1 and CDR2: MNHNY and SVGAGI (reference sequence). The CDR3 is 12 residues long. Deletions cut 5 bases from V and 5 bases from J, with 9 bases between.

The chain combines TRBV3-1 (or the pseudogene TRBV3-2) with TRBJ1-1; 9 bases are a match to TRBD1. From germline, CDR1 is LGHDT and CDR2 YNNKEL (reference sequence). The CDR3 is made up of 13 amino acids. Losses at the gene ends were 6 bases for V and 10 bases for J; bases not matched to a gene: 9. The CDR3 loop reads CASSPDRGDSAFF. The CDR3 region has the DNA TGTGCCAGCAGTCCAGACAGGGGGGATTCAGCTTTCTTT.

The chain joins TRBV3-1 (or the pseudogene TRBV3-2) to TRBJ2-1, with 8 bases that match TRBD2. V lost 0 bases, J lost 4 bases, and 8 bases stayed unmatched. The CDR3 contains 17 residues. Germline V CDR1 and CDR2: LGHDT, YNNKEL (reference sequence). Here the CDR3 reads CASSQDNGAGGYNEQFF. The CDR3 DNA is TGTGCCAGCAGCCAAGATAATGGCGCGGGGGGATACAATGAGCAGTTCTTC.

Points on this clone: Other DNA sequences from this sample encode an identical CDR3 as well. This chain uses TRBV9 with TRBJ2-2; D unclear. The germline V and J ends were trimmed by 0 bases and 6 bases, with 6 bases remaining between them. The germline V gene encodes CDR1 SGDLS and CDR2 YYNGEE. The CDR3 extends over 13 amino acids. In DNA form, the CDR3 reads TGTGCCAGCAGCGTAGGACGGGCCGGGGAGCTGTTTTTT. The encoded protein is CASSVGRAGELFF. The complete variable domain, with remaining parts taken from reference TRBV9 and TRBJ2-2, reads DSGVTQTPKHLITATGQRVTLRCSPRSGDLSVYWYQQSLDQGLQFLIQYYNGEERAKGNILERFSAQQFPDLHSELNLSSLELGDSALYFCASSVGRAGELFFGEGSRLTVL.

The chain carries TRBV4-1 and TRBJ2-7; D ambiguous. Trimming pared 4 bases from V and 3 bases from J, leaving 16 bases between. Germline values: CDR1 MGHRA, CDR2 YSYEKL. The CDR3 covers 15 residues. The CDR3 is CASSPKAGVGYEQYF. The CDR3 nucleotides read TGCGCCAGCAGCCCTAAGGCTGGGGTGGGCTACGAGCAGTACTTC.

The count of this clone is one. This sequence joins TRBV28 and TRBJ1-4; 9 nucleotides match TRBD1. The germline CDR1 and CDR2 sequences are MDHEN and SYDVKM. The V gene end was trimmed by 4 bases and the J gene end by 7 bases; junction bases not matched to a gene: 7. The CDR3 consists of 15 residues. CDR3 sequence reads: CASSWGGTGIEKLFF. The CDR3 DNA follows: TGTGCCAGCAGTTGGGGGGGGACAGGGATTGAAAAACTGTTTTTT.

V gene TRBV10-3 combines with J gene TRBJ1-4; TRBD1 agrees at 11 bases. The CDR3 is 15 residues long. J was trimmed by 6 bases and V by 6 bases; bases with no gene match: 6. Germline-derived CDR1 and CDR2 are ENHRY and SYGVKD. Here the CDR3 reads CAIRGGQGADEKLFF. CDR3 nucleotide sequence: TGTGCCATCAGGGGCGGACAGGGGGCGGATGAAAAACTGTTTTTT.

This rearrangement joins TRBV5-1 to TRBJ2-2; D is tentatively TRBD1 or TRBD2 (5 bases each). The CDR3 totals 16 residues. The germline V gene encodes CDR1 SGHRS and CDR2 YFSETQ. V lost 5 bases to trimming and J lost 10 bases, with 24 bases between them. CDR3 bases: TGCGCCAGCAGGGAACTACCGGGGACGGACACGTCGGAGCTGTTTTTT. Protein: CASRELPGTDTSELFF.

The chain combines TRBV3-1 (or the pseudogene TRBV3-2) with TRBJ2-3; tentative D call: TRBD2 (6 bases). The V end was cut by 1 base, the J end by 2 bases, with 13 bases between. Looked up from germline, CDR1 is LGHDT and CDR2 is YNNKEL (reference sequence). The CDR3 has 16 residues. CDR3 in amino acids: CASSQGKEGPTDTQYF. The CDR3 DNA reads TGTGCCAGCAGCCAAGGGAAGGAGGGGCCCACAGATACGCAGTATTTT.